This T cell receptor beta chain was sequenced for a study of control samples from healthy donors and cancer patients. TCRdb's copy holds only in-frame clones and misses some; the assay was immunoSEQ multiplex PCR. This sample has roughly 100,000 clones, with 83% found just once. The V gene's germline CDR1 is SGHNT and CDR2 YYREEE (reference sequence). With V trimmed by 4 bases and J by 2 bases, 12 bases remained unmatched. The CDR3 totals 18 residues. The genes are TRBV5-4 and TRBJ2-3; 11 bases map to TRBD2. This TCR was sampled from a woman aged 45-59 years in good health. Sequencing was performed on blood. CDR3 bases: TGTGCCAGCAGCCGGGGTAGCGGGGGGGCAGGGGCCACAGATACGCAGTATTTT. This gives the protein CASSRGSGGAGATDTQYF.